The next 26 T cell receptor beta chains were all read from a single sample in a study of shared clonotypes between healthy human individuals. Only in-frame clones appear in the TCRdb table, and some are missing; sequencing was by immunoSEQ multiplex PCR. The sample carries a few million clones, approximately 90% recorded once. The sequencing sample was made of naive CD4+ T cells from PBMCs. Noted subset: CD45RA+ positively selected. Receptors originate from a young man in good health. Some clones in this sample may be carry-over from other donors' samples.

The V and J genes are TRBV28 and TRBJ2-5; 13 nucleotides align to TRBD2. The CDR3 covers 17 residues. The V gene's germline CDR1 is MDHEN and CDR2 SYDVKM. Trimming removed 5 bases from V and 5 bases from J; junction bases left unmatched: 11. CDR3 DNA sequence: TGTGCCAGCAGTACCCAGGGACTAGCGGGAACAAGGGAGACCCAGTACTTC. Translated: CASSTQGLAGTRETQYF.

The V and J genes are TRBV19 and TRBJ2-1, with D perhaps being TRBD1 or TRBD2 (5 bases each). The V end was cut by 6 bases, the J end by 9 bases, with 18 bases between. The germline CDR1 and CDR2 sequences are LNHDA and SQIVND (reference sequence). This CDR3 contains 14 residues. The CDR3 sequence is CASSPPGRLSEQFF. The CDR3, as DNA: TGTGCCAGTAGCCCTCCGGGACGTTTAAGTGAGCAGTTCTTC.

This clone was recorded only once. The gene calls are TRBV5-1 and TRBJ1-1; tentative D call: TRBD1 (6 bases). Trimming took 4 bases from V and 1 from J, leaving 8 bases between them. From germline, CDR1 is SGHRS and CDR2 YFSETQ. The CDR3 is made up of 13 amino acids. CDR3 sequence reads: CASSGQSNTEAFF. The CDR3 nucleotides read TGCGCCAGCAGCGGACAGTCGAACACTGAAGCTTTCTTT.

The chain employs TRBV19 and TRBJ1-5; 10 nucleotides line up with TRBD1. V shed 6 bases and J 2 bases; nucleotides not matched to a gene: 7. The CDR3 spans 16 residues. The germline V gene encodes CDR1 LNHDA and CDR2 SQIVND (reference sequence). For the CDR3, the DNA is TGTGCCAGTAGGGGGGACAGGGGAGGAGGCAATCAGCCCCAGCATTTT. The encoded protein is CASRGDRGGGNQPQHF.

The genes are TRBV14 and TRBJ2-1; possibly TRBD1 for D (5 bases). V lost 0 bases and J lost 0, with 12 bases in between. CDR3 length: 17 residues. CDR1 and CDR2 (germline): SGHDN, FVKESK. The CDR3 nucleotides read TGTGCCAGCAGCCAAGATCAGGGAAAGAGCTCCTACAATGAGCAGTTCTTC. Translation gives CASSQDQGKSSYNEQFF.

The J gene is TRBJ1-5, the V gene TRBV27, with TRBD1 identical over 7 bases. The CDR3 is 14 amino acids. V trimming: 6 bases; J trimming: 6 bases; junction bases outside the gene matches: 8. The germline V gene has CDR1 MNHEY and CDR2 SMNVEV (reference sequence). The CDR3 here is CASRPAGGGQPQHF. CDR3 DNA: TGTGCCAGCAGGCCGGCAGGGGGTGGTCAGCCCCAGCATTTT.

DNA for the CDR3: TGCGCCAGCAGTGCAACGGGAGGGTACAATGAGCAGTTCTTC. This sequence encodes CASSATGGYNEQFF. The rearrangement links TRBV10-2 to TRBJ2-1; 8 bases are shared with TRBD2. This CDR3 is built from 14 residues. The ends lost 4 bases at V and 4 bases at J; junction bases unmatched: 3. Germline lookup yields CDR1 WSHSY and CDR2 SAAADI.

The rearrangement uses TRBV9 and TRBJ2-5, with D maybe TRBD1 (5 bases). The CDR3 consists of 16 residues. V dropped 0 bases and J dropped 5 bases, with 17 bases sitting between them. The V gene's germline CDR1 is SGDLS and CDR2 YYNGEE. The CDR3 DNA sequence: TGTGCCAGCAGCGTAGAAGCTTGGGGCGGTGGGGAGACCCAGTACTTC. Translated, it gives CASSVEAWGGGETQYF.

This chain joins TRBV2 and TRBJ2-5; 9 nucleotides match TRBD1. With V trimmed by 6 bases and J by 4 bases, 6 bases remained unmatched. Germline V CDR1 and CDR2: SNHLY, FYNNEI. This CDR3 contains 14 residues. The CDR3 spells CASRAGTGSETQYF. The CDR3 coding sequence is TGTGCCAGCAGGGCCGGGACAGGGTCAGAGACCCAGTACTTC.

The V and J genes are TRBV29-1 and TRBJ2-3; 10 bases line up with TRBD2. J was trimmed by 2 bases and V by 4 bases; bases with no gene match: 15. Germline V lookup: CDR1 SQVTM, CDR2 ANQGSEA. CDR3 length equals 18 residues. CDR3 protein: CSVASSGSEGGATDTQYF. DNA of the CDR3: TGCAGCGTTGCCTCTAGCGGGAGTGAAGGAGGGGCCACAGATACGCAGTATTTT.

The chain couples TRBV11-2 to TRBJ2-7; 8 bases are a match to TRBD2. V shed 0 bases, J shed 5 bases, and the junction held 9 bases outside the gene matches. The V gene's germline CDR1 is SGHAT and CDR2 FQNNGV. The CDR3 extends over 16 amino acids. The DNA for the CDR3 is TGTGCCAGCAGCTTAGATCGGGGGGGGTCAACCCACGAGCAGTACTTC. It encodes CASSLDRGGSTHEQYF.

The chain employs TRBV30 and TRBJ1-6; D gene unclear. The CDR3 extends over 14 amino acids. V lost 3 bases, J lost 7 bases, and 13 bases lay in between. The V gene's germline CDR1 is GTSNPN and CDR2 SVGIG (reference sequence). Here the CDR3 reads CAWSEGAGNSPLHF. The CDR3 DNA reads TGTGCCTGGAGCGAAGGCGCGGGGAATTCACCCCTCCACTTT.

The genes are TRBV5-4 and TRBJ2-3, with D possibly TRBD2 on 7 matching bases. The germline gives CDR1 SGHNT, CDR2 YYREEE (reference sequence). With 4 bases removed from V and 11 bases from J, the gap between germline ends came to 20 bases. The CDR3 is made up of 14 amino acids. The CDR3 DNA sequence: TGTGCCAGCAGCAAAGGGGGGGAATATGTGGAGCAGTATTTT. It translates to CASSKGGEYVEQYF. Filled out from reference TRBV5-4 and TRBJ2-3, the complete variable domain reads ETGVTQSPTHLIKTRGQQVTLRCSSQSGHNTVSWYQQALGQGPQFIFQYYREEENGRGNFPPRFSGLQFPNYSSELNVNALELDDSALYLCASSKGGEYVEQYFGPGTRLTVL.

The chain uses TRBV30 and TRBJ1-2, with 7 nucleotides matching TRBD1. The junction had 5 bases not matched to a gene; V was cut back by 4 bases and J by 6 bases. The germline gives CDR1 GTSNPN, CDR2 SVGIG (reference sequence). The CDR3 length is 12 residues. The CDR3 nucleotides read TGTGCCTGGACGACAGGGACGAATGGCTACACCTTC. This codes for CAWTTGTNGYTF. The full variable domain, with the rest looked up from reference TRBV30 and TRBJ1-2, is SQTIHQWPATLVQPVGSPLSLECTVEGTSNPNLYWYRQAAGRGLQLLFYSVGIGQISSEVPQNLSASRPQDRQFILSSKKLLLSDSGFYLCAWTTGTNGYTFGSGTRLTVV.

The gene calls are TRBV13 and TRBJ2-5; 9 nucleotides align to TRBD2. V was pared by 5 bases and J by 5 bases, with 9 bases of the junction left unmatched. The CDR3 spans 15 residues. Germline values: CDR1 PRHDT, CDR2 FYEKMQ (reference sequence). CDR3 bases: TGTGCCAGCAGCAAAGCGGGAGGAAATCGGGAGACCCAGTACTTC. Encoded protein: CASSKAGGNRETQYF. Combining the CDR3 with reference TRBV13 and TRBJ2-5 gives the whole variable domain AAGVIQSPRHLIKEKRETATLKCYPIPRHDTVYWYQQGPGQDPQFLISFYEKMQSDKGSIPDRFSAQQFSDYHSELNMSSLELGDSALYFCASSKAGGNRETQYFGPGTRLLVL.

CDR3 region: CASSLGPVGDLNTEAFF. In DNA form, the CDR3 reads TGCGCCAGCAGCTTGGGTCCAGTGGGGGACTTGAACACTGAAGCTTTCTTT. This chain joins TRBV5-1 and TRBJ1-1; tentatively, D is TRBD1 (5 bases). In germline, CDR1 is SGHRS, CDR2 YFSETQ. The CDR3 contains 17 residues. Trimming removed 0 bases from V and 0 bases from J, with 15 bases in between.

This clone appeared a single time. The V gene is TRBV27, the J gene TRBJ2-1, with TRBD2 matching over 9 bases. The CDR3 covers 19 residues. The junction had 18 bases not matched to a gene; V was cut back by 5 bases and J by 4 bases. The germline gives CDR1 MNHEY, CDR2 SMNVEV (reference sequence). The CDR3 DNA is TGTGCCAGCAGTCCGTCCCCCGGGTCGCGGGAGGGCCGATACAATGAGCAGTTCTTC. This encodes CASSPSPGSREGRYNEQFF.

This chain connects TRBV28 to TRBJ2-7, with TRBD1 identical over 10 bases. This CDR3 has 14 amino acids. The V segment lost 2 bases and the J segment 7 bases; nucleotides outside the gene matches: 5. Germline V gives CDR1 MDHEN, CDR2 SYDVKM. The chain's CDR3 is CASSLGTGAGEQYF. The DNA of the CDR3 is TGTGCCAGCAGTTTAGGGACAGGGGCGGGAGAGCAGTACTTC. Combining the CDR3 with reference TRBV28 and TRBJ2-7 gives the whole variable domain DVKVTQSSRYLVKRTGEKVFLECVQDMDHENMFWYRQDPGLGLRLIYFSYDVKMKEKGDIPEGYSVSREKKERFSLILESASTNQTSMYLCASSLGTGAGEQYFGPGTRLTVT.

This chain connects TRBV10-3 to TRBJ2-3; the D gene could be TRBD1 or TRBD2 (6 bases each). Trimming took off 7 bases at V and 4 bases at J, with 15 bases between the two ends. The CDR3 is 14 amino acids. The germline CDR1 and CDR2 sequences are ENHRY and SYGVKD. This CDR3 reads CAIKGGGNSDTQYF. DNA of the CDR3: TGTGCCATCAAGGGGGGCGGGAATTCAGATACGCAGTATTTT.

For the CDR3, the DNA is TGTGCCAGCGGGTGGAAGGGCCCTTGGTCCGAGCAGTACTTC. Residues: CASGWKGPWSEQYF. This chain connects TRBV6-5 to TRBJ2-7; no reliable D call. The CDR3 extends over 14 amino acids. Germline assignment: CDR1 MNHEY and CDR2 SVGAGI. The germline V and J ends were trimmed by 8 bases and 6 bases, with 20 bases remaining between them.

The chain uses TRBV10-3 and TRBJ2-2; no clear D. This CDR3 region has 14 residues. Germline CDR1 ENHRY, CDR2 SYGVKD. V was clipped by 3 bases and J by 2 bases, with 7 bases between them. CDR3 protein: CAISERSNTGELFF. CDR3 DNA sequence: TGTGCCATCAGTGAACGAAGCAACACCGGGGAGCTGTTTTTT.

This rearrangement joins TRBV6-5 to TRBJ1-1; 7 bases align to TRBD1. CDR3 size: 12 residues. J lost 7 bases, V lost 5 bases, and 4 bases had no gene match. Germline values: CDR1 MNHEY, CDR2 SVGAGI. As DNA, the CDR3 is TGTGCCAGCAGTCAGCACAGGGGTGAAGCTTTCTTT. Translated, it gives CASSQHRGEAFF.

This chain uses TRBV6-5 with TRBJ2-7; D might be TRBD2 (6 bases). This CDR3 comprises 15 residues. Germline V gene lookup returns CDR1 MNHEY and CDR2 SVGAGI. The V and J ends lost 2 bases and 7 bases respectively, with 18 bases between them. The CDR3 nucleotides are TGTGCCAGCAGTTACCCCGGGACTCGGTTGGGGGAGCAGTACTTC. Protein product: CASSYPGTRLGEQYF.

This clone appeared a single time. The chain is built from TRBV6-5 and TRBJ1-2, with TRBD1 as a possible D gene (5 bases). With 2 bases removed from V and 4 bases from J, the gap between germline ends came to 11 bases. The germline CDR1 and CDR2 sequences are MNHEY and SVGAGI. CDR3 length: 14 residues. The CDR3 here is CASSYRGWGYGYTF. CDR3 nucleotides: TGTGCCAGCAGTTACAGGGGCTGGGGCTATGGCTACACCTTC.

The rearrangement links TRBV19 to TRBJ1-1, with D possibly being TRBD1 (5 bases). This CDR3 spans 13 amino acids. The V gene's germline CDR1 is LNHDA and CDR2 SQIVND (reference sequence). V was shortened by 4 bases and J by 1 base, with 7 bases between the two germline ends. As DNA, the CDR3 is TGTGCCAGTAGTAGGGGACCGAACACTGAAGCTTTCTTT. It is translated as CASSRGPNTEAFF.

Worth noting for this clone: The sample carries other DNA sequences with the same CDR3. V and J are TRBV9 and TRBJ2-1; 8 bases map to TRBD2. The CDR3 loop spans 14 amino acids. Germline values: CDR1 SGDLS, CDR2 YYNGEE. V shed 3 bases and J 5 bases; nucleotides not matched to a gene: 4. The CDR3 spells CASSAGRGDNEQFF. The CDR3, as DNA: TGTGCCAGCAGCGCCGGGAGGGGGGACAATGAGCAGTTCTTC.